This passage covers 16 T cell receptor beta chains from one sample sequenced in a study of radiation and T cells in renal cell carcinoma. Time point given: blood 2 weeks post-SBRT. Treatment meaning: 15 Gy SBRT to primary tumor, nephrectomy 4 weeks later. Repertoires were generated with immunoSEQ multiplex PCR, while TCRdb's copy carries only in-frame clones and drops some. The sample lists 150,000 to 180,000 clones, approximately 90% occurring once. The starting material was blood, obtained from a patient whose treatment included radiotherapy and nephrectomy. The receptor set was obtained from a woman aged 45-65 years with renal cell carcinoma.

The rearrangement uses TRBV7-2 and TRBJ2-1; the match to TRBD2 covers 9 bases. J gave up 6 bases and V 5 bases, and 5 bases lay outside the gene matches. This CDR3 spans 14 amino acids. Per the germline V gene, CDR1 is SGHTA and CDR2 is FQGNSA. CDR3 residues: CASSNSGGFNEQFF. In nucleotides, the CDR3 is TGTGCCAGCAGCAATAGCGGGGGTTTCAATGAGCAGTTCTTC.

The J gene is TRBJ1-4, the V gene TRBV14; 9 bases are shared with TRBD1. V gave up 0 bases and J gave up 7 bases; unmatched junction bases: 6. The germline V gene has CDR1 SGHDN and CDR2 FVKESK. The CDR3 runs to 16 residues. The CDR3 loop reads CASSQDRGQGSEKLFF. CDR3 sequence (DNA): TGTGCCAGCAGCCAAGATCGGGGACAGGGTAGTGAAAAACTGTTTTTT.

The chain joins TRBV5-1 to TRBJ2-5, with D uncertain. From germline, CDR1 is SGHRS and CDR2 YFSETQ. Trimming took off 0 bases at V and 4 bases at J, with 7 bases between the two ends. This CDR3 contains 13 residues. In nucleotides, the CDR3 is TGCGCCAGCAGCTTGGCAACTCCAGAGACCCAGTACTTC. Translated, it gives CASSLATPETQYF.

This clone was observed a single time. The CDR3 DNA follows: TGCGCCAGCAGCGTGGACAGCTACTATGGCTACACCTTC. Translated: CASSVDSYYGYTF. The chain is built from TRBV5-1 and TRBJ1-2; possible D gene TRBD1, 6 bases. Per germline, CDR1 SGHRS and CDR2 YFSETQ. Trimming removed 4 bases from V and 3 bases from J, with 10 bases in between. This CDR3 region has 13 residues.

The gene calls are TRBV25-1 and TRBJ1-6, with TRBD1 matching over 7 bases. Looked up from germline, CDR1 is MGHDK and CDR2 is SYGVNS. CDR3 length equals 14 residues. After removal of 11 bases from V and 9 bases from J, the junction contained 13 bases not matched to a gene. Written as DNA, the CDR3 is TGTGCCGGGCAGGGGGATAGTTTGGGTTCACCCCTCCACTTT. It encodes CAGQGDSLGSPLHF.

V gene TRBV4-3 combines with J gene TRBJ2-2; perhaps D is TRBD1 or TRBD2 (5 bases each). Germline values: CDR1 LGHNA, CDR2 YSLEER. Trimming shortened V by 6 bases and J by 10 bases, and 24 bases separated the two germline ends. There are 16 residues in the CDR3. The CDR3 loop reads CASRHVHGAAGLELFF. The CDR3 DNA reads as TGCGCCAGCAGACACGTTCACGGGGCGGCTGGGCTGGAGCTGTTTTTT.

The CDR3, as DNA: TGTGCCAGCAGTCAGGACAGGAGGAGCTCCTACGAGCAGTACTTC. This codes for CASSQDRRSSYEQYF. The gene calls are TRBV5-4 and TRBJ2-7; 7 nucleotides agree with TRBD1. The germline V gene encodes CDR1 SGHNT and CDR2 YYREEE (reference sequence). There are 15 residues in the CDR3. With 5 bases clipped from V and 0 bases from J, the junction kept 8 bases outside the gene matches.

This clone showed up just once. The rearrangement links TRBV7-9 to TRBJ2-2; D is ambiguous. The CDR3 has 14 amino acids. Trimming took off 4 bases at V and 3 bases at J, with 9 bases between the two ends. Germline V CDR1 and CDR2: SEHNR, FQNEAQ (reference sequence). Here the CDR3 DNA reads TGTGCCAGCAGCTCTTGGAAGGACACCGGGGAGCTGTTTTTT. The encoded protein is CASSSWKDTGELFF.

This rearrangement joins TRBV5-5 to TRBJ1-3; TRBD1 might be the D (5 bases). This CDR3 region has 15 residues. Trimming took off 4 bases at V and 0 bases at J, with 11 bases between the two ends. Germline-derived CDR1 and CDR2 are SGHKS and YYEKEE (reference sequence). The CDR3 loop is CASSLDSHSGNTIYF. DNA of the CDR3: TGTGCCAGCAGCCTTGACAGCCACTCTGGAAACACCATATATTTT.

The gene calls are TRBV2 and TRBJ2-7; D not resolved. This CDR3 is built from 14 residues. Germline CDR1 is SNHLY and CDR2 is FYNNEI. V dropped 3 bases and J dropped 1 base, with 10 bases sitting between them. CDR3 sequence: CASSDEVESYEQYF. CDR3 nucleotide sequence: TGTGCCAGCAGTGATGAGGTCGAATCCTACGAGCAGTACTTC.

The chain has TRBV11-2 and TRBJ1-1, with 12 bases identical to TRBD1. The germline V gene has CDR1 SGHAT and CDR2 FQNNGV. Trimming took 5 bases from V and 7 from J; bases not matched to a gene: 17. The CDR3 is made up of 18 amino acids. CDR3 nucleotides: TGTGCCAGCAGCAAACAATCCGGGACAGGGGGCGAAAGTCGTGAAGCTTTCTTT. Translated, it gives CASSKQSGTGGESREAFF.

CDR3 sequence (DNA): TGTGCCAGCAGGAAGACGGGGGAAACCGGGGAGCTGTTTTTT. It codes for CASRKTGETGELFF. The J gene is TRBJ2-2, the V gene TRBV6-4; D perhaps matches TRBD2 (6 bases). This CDR3 region has 14 residues. V shed 6 bases and J shed 5 bases, with 13 bases lying between them. CDR1 is MRHNA, CDR2 SNTAGT, per germline.

This sequence joins TRBV13 and TRBJ2-7, with 8 bases lining up with TRBD2. The V gene's germline CDR1 is PRHDT and CDR2 FYEKMQ (reference sequence). V lost 5 bases to trimming and J lost 5 bases; unmatched junction nucleotides: 5. This CDR3 is 13 amino acids long. This CDR3 is CASSPGGPHEQYF. In DNA, the CDR3 is TGTGCCAGCAGCCCGGGGGGGCCCCACGAGCAGTACTTC. Drawing the rest from reference TRBV13 and TRBJ2-7, the complete variable domain is AAGVIQSPRHLIKEKRETATLKCYPIPRHDTVYWYQQGPGQDPQFLISFYEKMQSDKGSIPDRFSAQQFSDYHSELNMSSLELGDSALYFCASSPGGPHEQYFGPGTRLTVT.

The chain employs TRBV15 and TRBJ1-5, with D possibly TRBD1 on 5 matching bases. V shed 1 base and J shed 7 bases, with 14 bases lying between them. Germline lookup yields CDR1 LNHNV and CDR2 YYDKDF (reference sequence). This CDR3 is 15 amino acids long. The CDR3 DNA reads TGTGCCACCAGCAGAGCCCTAGGGGAAGGACAGCCCCAGCATTTT. Encoded protein: CATSRALGEGQPQHF. Looking up the rest from reference TRBV15 and TRBJ1-5 gives the full variable domain: DAMVIQNPRYQVTQFGKPVTLSCSQTLNHNVMYWYQQKSSQAPKLLFHYYDKDFNNEADTPDNFQSRRPNTSFCFLDIRSPGLGDTAMYLCATSRALGEGQPQHFGDGTRLSIL.

The chain employs TRBV7-9 and TRBJ2-3; TRBD1 aligns across 9 bases. The germline CDR1 and CDR2 sequences are SEHNR and FQNEAQ (reference sequence). The CDR3 runs 17 residues. With V trimmed by 1 base and J by 4 bases, 9 bases remained unmatched. The DNA for the CDR3 is TGTGCCAGCAGCTTAGAGGGCGGGACAGGGTTATCAGATACGCAGTATTTT. Protein sequence: CASSLEGGTGLSDTQYF.

This chain joins TRBV19 and TRBJ2-7; D not certain. CDR3 length: 13 residues. In germline, CDR1 is LNHDA, CDR2 SQIVND (reference sequence). The V gene lost 1 base and the J gene lost 2 bases, with 6 bases spanning the gap. This chain's CDR3 is CASSIGRTYEQYF. Written as DNA, the CDR3 is TGTGCCAGTAGTATAGGTAGAACCTACGAGCAGTACTTC.